What follows are 5 T cell receptor beta chains derived from one specimen sequenced in a study of T cell repertoires in cytomegalovirus infection (dated by TCRdb to between 2018 and 2021). The sequencer listed for this sample is Illumina HiSeq 1500. Using fastp trimming at Q25 and MiXCR clonotype assembly, TCRdb reanalyzed the public sequencing data and kept in-frame beta chains. Each entry merges the rows of one CDR3 protein and shows their most common DNA and genes. Present in this sample are approximately 1,000,000 distinct CDR3 sequences, approximately 31% of which were seen just once. The ten largest clones represent around 15% of the sample. For these TCRs, the target antigens are not known. The label giving this sample's treatment or condition can be read as: in vitro stimulation with specific CMV peptide epitopes to enrich CMV-specific T cells. Sample: cultured CD8+ T cells from PBMCs, taken from culture after CMV antigen stimulation. The receptors stem from a human donor in good health (CMV status not recorded). Some clones in this sample may be carry-over from other donors' samples.

There are many counts of this clonotype. This chain connects TRBV7-8 to TRBJ2-7; 9 bases align to TRBD1. With V trimmed by 3 bases and J by 2 bases, 5 bases remained unmatched. The CDR3 extends over 15 amino acids. Germline CDR1 SGHVS, CDR2 FQNEAQ. The CDR3 sequence: CASSFRDRVPYEQYF. DNA for the CDR3: TGTGCCAGCAGCTTCCGGGACAGGGTGCCCTACGAGCAGTACTTC.

This clonotype was seen a handful of times. The genes are TRBV4-1 and TRBJ2-1; 8 bases are shared with TRBD2. V was clipped by 0 bases and J by 3 bases; unmatched bases: 10. CDR3 size: 18 residues. The V gene's germline CDR1 is MGHRA and CDR2 YSYEKL. CDR3 sequence reads: CASSQDFRGGRDYNEQFF. DNA for the CDR3: TGCGCCAGCAGCCAAGATTTCCGGGGGGGCCGGGACTACAATGAGCAGTTCTTC.

This clonotype was seen a few times. V and J are TRBV28 and TRBJ2-1, with D perhaps TRBD1 or TRBD2 (5 bases each). The germline V gene encodes CDR1 MDHEN and CDR2 SYDVKM. The V and J ends lost 2 bases and 8 bases respectively, with 16 bases between them. The CDR3 has 15 amino acids. CDR3 amino acids: CASSLTAGARDEQFF. The CDR3 DNA follows: TGTGCCAGCAGTTTAACCGCCGGGGCCAGGGATGAGCAGTTCTTC.

This chain joins TRBV4-1 and TRBJ1-5; perhaps TRBD1 as D (6 bases). The CDR3 has 14 amino acids. The V gene lost 2 bases and the J gene lost 5 bases, with 10 bases spanning the gap. CDR1 and CDR2 (germline): MGHRA, YSYEKL. CDR3 in DNA: TGCGCCAGCAGCCAACAGGACAGAGATCAGCCCCAGCATTTT. Protein sequence: CASSQQDRDQPQHF.

The rearrangement links TRBV7-6 to TRBJ2-2, with no clear D. The V and J ends lost 6 bases and 4 bases respectively, with 12 bases between them. CDR1 and CDR2 from the germline V gene are SGHVS and FNYEAQ. This CDR3 is 14 amino acids long. The CDR3 sequence: CASREIRRTGELFF. The CDR3 nucleotides are TGTGCCAGCAGGGAAATTAGACGCACCGGGGAGCTGTTTTTT.